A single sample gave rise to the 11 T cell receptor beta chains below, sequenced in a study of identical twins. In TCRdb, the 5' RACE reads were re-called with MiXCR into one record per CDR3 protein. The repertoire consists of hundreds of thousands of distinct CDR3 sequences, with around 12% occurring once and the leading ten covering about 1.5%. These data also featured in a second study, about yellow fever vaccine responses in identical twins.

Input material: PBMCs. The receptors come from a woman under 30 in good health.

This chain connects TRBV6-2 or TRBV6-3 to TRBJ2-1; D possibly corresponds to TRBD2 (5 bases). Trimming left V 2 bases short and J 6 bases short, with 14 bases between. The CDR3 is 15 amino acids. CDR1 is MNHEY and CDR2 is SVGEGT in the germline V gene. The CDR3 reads CASSYPSREGNEQFF. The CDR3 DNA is TGTGCCAGCAGTTACCCCTCTAGAGAGGGCAATGAGCAGTTCTTC.

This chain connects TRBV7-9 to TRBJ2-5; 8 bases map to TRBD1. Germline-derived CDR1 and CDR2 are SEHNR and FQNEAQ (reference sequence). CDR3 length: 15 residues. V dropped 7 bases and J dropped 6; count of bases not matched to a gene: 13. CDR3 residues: CASTGRGQGKQTQYF. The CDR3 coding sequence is TGTGCCAGCACAGGCCGCGGACAGGGCAAGCAGACCCAGTACTTC.

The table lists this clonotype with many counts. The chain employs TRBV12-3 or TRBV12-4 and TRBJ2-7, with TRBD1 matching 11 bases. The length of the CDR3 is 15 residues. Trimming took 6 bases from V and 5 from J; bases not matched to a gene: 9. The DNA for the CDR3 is TGTGCCAGCAGCCCTGGACAGGGGGCTTCGAACGAGCAGTACGTC. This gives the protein CASSPGQGASNEQYV.

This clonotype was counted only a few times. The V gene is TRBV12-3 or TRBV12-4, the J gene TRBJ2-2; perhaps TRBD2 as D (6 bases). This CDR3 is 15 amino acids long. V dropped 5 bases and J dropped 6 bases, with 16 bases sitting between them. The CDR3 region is CASSPPRTGAGELFF. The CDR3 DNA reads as TGTGCCAGCAGTCCCCCGCGGACGGGAGCCGGGGAGCTGTTTTTT.

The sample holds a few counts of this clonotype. CDR3 nucleotide sequence: TGTGCCACCGCGGAGGGCACTGAAGCTTTCTTT. Translating it yields CATAEGTEAFF. This sequence joins TRBV24-1 and TRBJ1-1; D gene ambiguous. The germline V gene encodes CDR1 KGHDR and CDR2 SFDVKD. The V gene lost 9 bases and the J gene lost 4 bases, with 8 bases spanning the gap. This CDR3 has 11 amino acids.

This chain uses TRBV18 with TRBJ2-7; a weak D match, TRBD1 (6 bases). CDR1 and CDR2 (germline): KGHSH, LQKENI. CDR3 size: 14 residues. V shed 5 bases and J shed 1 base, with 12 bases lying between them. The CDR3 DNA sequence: TGTGCCAGCTCAAGGGCAGGGACATCCTACGAGCAGTACTTC. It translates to CASSRAGTSYEQYF.

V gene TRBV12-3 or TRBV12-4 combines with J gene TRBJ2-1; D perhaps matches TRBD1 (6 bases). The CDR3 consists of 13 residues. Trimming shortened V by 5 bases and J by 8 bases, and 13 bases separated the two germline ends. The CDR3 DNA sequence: TGTGCCAGCAGTCCCTACAGGGTTTATGAGCAGTTCTTC. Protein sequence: CASSPYRVYEQFF.

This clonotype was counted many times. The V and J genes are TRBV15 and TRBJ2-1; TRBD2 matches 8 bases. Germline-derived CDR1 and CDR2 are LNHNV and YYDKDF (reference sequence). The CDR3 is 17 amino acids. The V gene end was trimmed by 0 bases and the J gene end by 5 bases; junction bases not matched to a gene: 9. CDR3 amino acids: CATSRDRGSGTNNEQFF. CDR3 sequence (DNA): TGTGCCACCAGCAGAGATCGGGGTAGCGGGACAAACAATGAGCAGTTCTTC.

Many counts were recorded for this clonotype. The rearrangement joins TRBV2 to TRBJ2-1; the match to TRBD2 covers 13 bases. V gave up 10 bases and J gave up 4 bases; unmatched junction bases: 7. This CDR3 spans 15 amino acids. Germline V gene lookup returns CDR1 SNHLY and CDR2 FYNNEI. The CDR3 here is CANQTSGGTYNEQFF. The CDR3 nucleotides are TGTGCCAATCAGACTAGCGGGGGGACGTACAATGAGCAGTTCTTC.

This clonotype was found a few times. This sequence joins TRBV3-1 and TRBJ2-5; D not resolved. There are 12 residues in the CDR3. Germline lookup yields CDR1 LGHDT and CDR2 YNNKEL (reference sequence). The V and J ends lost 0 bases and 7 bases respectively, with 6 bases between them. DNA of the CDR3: TGTGCCAGCAGCCAAGATCCGGGGACCCAGTACTTC. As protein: CASSQDPGTQYF.

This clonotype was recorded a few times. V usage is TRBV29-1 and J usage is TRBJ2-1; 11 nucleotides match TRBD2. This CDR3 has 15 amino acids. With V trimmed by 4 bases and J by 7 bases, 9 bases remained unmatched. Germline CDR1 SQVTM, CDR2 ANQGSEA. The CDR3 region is CSVARTSGLRNEQFF. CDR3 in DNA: TGCAGCGTTGCCAGGACTAGCGGGTTGAGGAATGAGCAGTTCTTC.